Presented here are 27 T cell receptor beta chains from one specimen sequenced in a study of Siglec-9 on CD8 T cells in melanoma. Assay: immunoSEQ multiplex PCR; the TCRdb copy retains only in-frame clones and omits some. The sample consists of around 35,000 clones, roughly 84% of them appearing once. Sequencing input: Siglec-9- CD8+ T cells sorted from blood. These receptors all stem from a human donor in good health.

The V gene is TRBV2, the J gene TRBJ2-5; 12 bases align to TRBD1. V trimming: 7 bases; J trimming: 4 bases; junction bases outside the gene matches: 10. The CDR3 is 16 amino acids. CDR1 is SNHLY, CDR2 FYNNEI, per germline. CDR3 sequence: CASTRDRGLVGETQYF. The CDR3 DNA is TGTGCCAGCACCCGGGACAGGGGGCTCGTGGGAGAGACCCAGTACTTC.

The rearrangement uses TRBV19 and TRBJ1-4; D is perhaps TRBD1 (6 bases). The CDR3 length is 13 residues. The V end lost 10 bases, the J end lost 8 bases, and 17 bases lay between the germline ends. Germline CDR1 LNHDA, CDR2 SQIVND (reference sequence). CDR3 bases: TGTGCCACCCGGGACATAAGCCTGGAAAAACTGTTTTTT. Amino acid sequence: CATRDISLEKLFF.

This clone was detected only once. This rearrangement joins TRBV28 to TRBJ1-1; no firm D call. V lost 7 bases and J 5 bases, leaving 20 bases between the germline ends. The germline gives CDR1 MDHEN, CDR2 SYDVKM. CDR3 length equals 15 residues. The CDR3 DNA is TGTGCCAGCATCGCAAGGTGGATTTTAGAGACTGAAGCTTTCTTT. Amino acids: CASIARWILETEAFF.

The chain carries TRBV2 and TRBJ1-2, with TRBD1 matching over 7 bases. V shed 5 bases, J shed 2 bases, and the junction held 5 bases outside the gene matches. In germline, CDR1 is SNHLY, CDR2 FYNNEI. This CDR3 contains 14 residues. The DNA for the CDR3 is TGTGCCAGCAGTCCCCAGGGGGAAAACTATGGCTACACCTTC. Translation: CASSPQGENYGYTF.

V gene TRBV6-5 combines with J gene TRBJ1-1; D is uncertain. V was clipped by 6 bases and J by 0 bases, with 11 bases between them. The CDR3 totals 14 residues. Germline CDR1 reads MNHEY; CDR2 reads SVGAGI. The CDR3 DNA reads TGTGCCAGCAGGGCGGCCCGGATGAACACTGAAGCTTTCTTT. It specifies CASRAARMNTEAFF.

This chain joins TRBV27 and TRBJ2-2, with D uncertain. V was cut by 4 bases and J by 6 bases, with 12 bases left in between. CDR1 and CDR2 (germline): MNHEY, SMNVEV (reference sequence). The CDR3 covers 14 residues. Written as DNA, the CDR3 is TGTGCCAGCAGTTCCTCCGCCGGCGCCGGGGAGCTGTTTTTT. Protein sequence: CASSSSAGAGELFF.

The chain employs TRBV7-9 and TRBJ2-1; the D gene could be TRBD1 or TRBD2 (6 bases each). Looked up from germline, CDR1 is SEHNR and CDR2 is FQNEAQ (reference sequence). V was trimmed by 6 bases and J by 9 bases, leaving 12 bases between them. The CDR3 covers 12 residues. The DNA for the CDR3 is TGTGCCAGCAGACTCGGGGGCGGTGAGCAGTTCTTC. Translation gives CASRLGGGEQFF.

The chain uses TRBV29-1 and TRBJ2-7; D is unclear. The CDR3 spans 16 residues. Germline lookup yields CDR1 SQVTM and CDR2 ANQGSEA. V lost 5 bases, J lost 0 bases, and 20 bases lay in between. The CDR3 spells CSVYGYSTTNSYEQYF. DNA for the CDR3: TGCAGCGTTTATGGGTACTCTACGACAAACTCCTACGAGCAGTACTTC.

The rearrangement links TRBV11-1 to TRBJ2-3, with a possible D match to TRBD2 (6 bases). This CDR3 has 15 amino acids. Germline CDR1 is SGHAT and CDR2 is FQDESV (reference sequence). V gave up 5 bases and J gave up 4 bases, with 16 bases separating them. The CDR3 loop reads CASSGLGLRADTQYF. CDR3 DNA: TGTGCCAGCAGCGGGCTGGGACTGAGGGCAGATACGCAGTATTTT.

The DNA for the CDR3 is TGTGCTAGTGGTCAACTCGGGTCCGGCTATGGCTACACCTTC. Residues: CASGQLGSGYGYTF. The rearrangement joins TRBV12-5 to TRBJ1-2; D call uncertain. In germline, CDR1 is LGHNT, CDR2 FRNRAP. Trimming pared 5 bases from V and 4 bases from J, leaving 14 bases between. The CDR3 covers 14 residues. The whole variable domain, remainder taken from reference TRBV12-5 and TRBJ1-2, is DARVTQTPRHKVTEMGQEVTMRCQPILGHNTVFWYRQTMMQGLELLAYFRNRAPLDDSGMPKDRFSAEMPDATLATLKIQPSEPRDSAVYFCASGQLGSGYGYTFGSGTRLTVV.

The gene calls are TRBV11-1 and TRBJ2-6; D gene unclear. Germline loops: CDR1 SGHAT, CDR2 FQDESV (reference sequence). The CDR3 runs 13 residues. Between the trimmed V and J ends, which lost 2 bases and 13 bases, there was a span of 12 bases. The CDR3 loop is CASSLTPVAVLTF. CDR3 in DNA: TGTGCCAGCAGCTTAACGCCTGTCGCAGTCCTGACTTTC. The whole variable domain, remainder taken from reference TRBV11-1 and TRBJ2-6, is EAEVAQSPRYKITEKSQAVAFWCDPISGHATLYWYRQILGQGPELLVQFQDESVVDDSQLPKDRFSAERLKGVDSTLKIQPAELGDSAMYLCASSLTPVAVLTFGAGSRLTVL.

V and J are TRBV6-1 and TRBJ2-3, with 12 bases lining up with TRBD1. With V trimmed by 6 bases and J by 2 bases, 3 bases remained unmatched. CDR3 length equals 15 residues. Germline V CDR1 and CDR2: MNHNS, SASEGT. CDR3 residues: CASRKGQGATDTQYF. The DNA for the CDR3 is TGTGCCAGCAGGAAGGGACAGGGGGCCACAGATACGCAGTATTTT.

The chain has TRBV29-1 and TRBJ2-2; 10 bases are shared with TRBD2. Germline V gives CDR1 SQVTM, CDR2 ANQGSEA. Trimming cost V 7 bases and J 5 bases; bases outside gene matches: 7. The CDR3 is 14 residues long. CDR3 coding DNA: TGCAGCGCCATAGCGGGAGGTACTACCGGGGAGCTGTTTTTT. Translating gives CSAIAGGTTGELFF.

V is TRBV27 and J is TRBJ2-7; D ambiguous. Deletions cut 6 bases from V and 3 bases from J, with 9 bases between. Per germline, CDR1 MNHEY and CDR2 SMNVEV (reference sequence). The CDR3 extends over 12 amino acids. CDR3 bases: TGTGCCAGCAGCAGACTGGGCTACGAGCAGTACTTC. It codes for CASSRLGYEQYF.

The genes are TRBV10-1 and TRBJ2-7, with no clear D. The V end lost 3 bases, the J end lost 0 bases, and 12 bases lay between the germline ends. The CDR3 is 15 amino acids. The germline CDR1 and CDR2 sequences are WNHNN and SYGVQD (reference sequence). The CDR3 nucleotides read TGCGCCAGCAGTGATAATAAGGTATCCTCCTACGAGCAGTACTTC. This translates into CASSDNKVSSYEQYF.

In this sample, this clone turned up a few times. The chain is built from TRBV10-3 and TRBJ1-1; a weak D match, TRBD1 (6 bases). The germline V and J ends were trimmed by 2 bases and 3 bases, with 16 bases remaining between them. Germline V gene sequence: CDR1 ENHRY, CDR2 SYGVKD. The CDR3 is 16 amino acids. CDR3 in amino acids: CAISELSYRVDTEAFF. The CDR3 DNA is TGTGCCATCAGTGAGCTTTCATACAGGGTCGACACTGAAGCTTTCTTT.

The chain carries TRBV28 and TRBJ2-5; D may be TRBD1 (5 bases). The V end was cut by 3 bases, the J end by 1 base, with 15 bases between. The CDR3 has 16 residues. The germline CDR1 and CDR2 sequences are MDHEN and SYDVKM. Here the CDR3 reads CASSFSDTRFQETQYF. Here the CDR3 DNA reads TGTGCCAGCAGTTTCTCGGACACGAGATTCCAAGAGACCCAGTACTTC.

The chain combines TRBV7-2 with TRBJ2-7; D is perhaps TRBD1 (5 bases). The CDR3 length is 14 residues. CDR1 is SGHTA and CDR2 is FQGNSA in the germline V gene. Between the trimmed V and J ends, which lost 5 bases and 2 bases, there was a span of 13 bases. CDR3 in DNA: TGTGCCAGCAGCAACGGACAACGGCCCTACGAGCAGTACTTC. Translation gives CASSNGQRPYEQYF.

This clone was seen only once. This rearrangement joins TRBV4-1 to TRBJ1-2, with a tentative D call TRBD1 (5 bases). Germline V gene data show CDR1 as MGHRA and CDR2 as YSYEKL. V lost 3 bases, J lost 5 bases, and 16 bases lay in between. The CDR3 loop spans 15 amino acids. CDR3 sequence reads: CASSHEIRTPYGYTF. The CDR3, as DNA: TGCGCCAGCAGCCACGAGATAAGGACACCATATGGCTACACCTTC.

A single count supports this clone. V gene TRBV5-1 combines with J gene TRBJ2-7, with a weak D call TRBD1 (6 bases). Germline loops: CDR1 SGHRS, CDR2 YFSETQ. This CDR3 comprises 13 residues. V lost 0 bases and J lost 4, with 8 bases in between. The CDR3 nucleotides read TGCGCCAGCAGCTTGGGCACAGGGTACGAGCAGTACTTC. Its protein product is CASSLGTGYEQYF.

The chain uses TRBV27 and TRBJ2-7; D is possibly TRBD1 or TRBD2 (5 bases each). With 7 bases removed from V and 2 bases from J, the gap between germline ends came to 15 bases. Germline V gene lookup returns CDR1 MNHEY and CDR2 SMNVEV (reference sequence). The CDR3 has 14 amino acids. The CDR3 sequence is CASKWDVGTYEQYF. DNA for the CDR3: TGTGCCAGCAAATGGGACGTCGGTACCTACGAGCAGTACTTC.

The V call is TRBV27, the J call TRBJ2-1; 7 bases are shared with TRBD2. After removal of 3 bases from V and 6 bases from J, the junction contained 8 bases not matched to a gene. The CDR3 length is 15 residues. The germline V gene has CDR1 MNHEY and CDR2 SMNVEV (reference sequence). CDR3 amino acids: CASSLRGSVVNEQFF. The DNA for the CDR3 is TGTGCCAGCAGTTTGCGCGGGAGCGTGGTCAATGAGCAGTTCTTC.

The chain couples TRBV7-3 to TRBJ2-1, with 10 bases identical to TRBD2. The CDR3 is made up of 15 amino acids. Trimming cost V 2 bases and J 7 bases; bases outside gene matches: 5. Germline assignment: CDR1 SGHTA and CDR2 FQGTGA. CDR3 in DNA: TGTGCCAGCAGCTTAGTTAGCGGGGGGAAGAATGAGCAGTTCTTC. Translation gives CASSLVSGGKNEQFF.

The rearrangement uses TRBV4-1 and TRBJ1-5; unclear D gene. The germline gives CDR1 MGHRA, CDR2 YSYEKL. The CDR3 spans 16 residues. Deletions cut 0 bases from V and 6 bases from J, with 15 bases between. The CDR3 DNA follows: TGCGCCAGCAGCCAAGAGGGCAGGAATTTTGGTCAGCCCCAGCATTTT. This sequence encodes CASSQEGRNFGQPQHF.

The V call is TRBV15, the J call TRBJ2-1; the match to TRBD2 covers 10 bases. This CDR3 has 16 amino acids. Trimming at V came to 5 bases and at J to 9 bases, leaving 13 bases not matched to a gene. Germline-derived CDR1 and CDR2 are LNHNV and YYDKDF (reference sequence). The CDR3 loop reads CATSPVKLAGEFEQFF. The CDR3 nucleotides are TGTGCCACCAGCCCTGTTAAGCTAGCGGGAGAATTTGAGCAGTTCTTC.

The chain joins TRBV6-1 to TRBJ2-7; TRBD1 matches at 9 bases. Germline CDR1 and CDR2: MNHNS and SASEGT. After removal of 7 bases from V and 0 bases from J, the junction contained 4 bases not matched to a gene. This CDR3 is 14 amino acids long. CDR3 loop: CASTAGQGSYEQYF. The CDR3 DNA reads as TGTGCCAGCACCGCGGGACAGGGCTCCTACGAGCAGTACTTC.

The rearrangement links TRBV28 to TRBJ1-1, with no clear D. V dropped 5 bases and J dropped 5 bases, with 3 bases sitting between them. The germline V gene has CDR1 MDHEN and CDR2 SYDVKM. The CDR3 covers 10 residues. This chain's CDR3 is CASSRTEAFF. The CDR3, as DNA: TGTGCCAGCAGTCGTACTGAAGCTTTCTTT.